This passage covers 5 T cell receptor beta chains from one sample sequenced in a study of blood T cell repertoires in COVID-19. Sequencing was performed with immunoSEQ multiplex PCR; in TCRdb, only in-frame clones are kept and a portion is missing. The sample includes nearly 200,000 clones, just under 85% of them seen just once. Source material: peripheral blood. These receptors were taken from a woman in her sixties or seventies with active or convalescent COVID-19.

The chain combines TRBV5-1 with TRBJ2-1; D is ambiguous. V was trimmed by 0 bases and J by 8 bases, leaving 9 bases between them. The CDR3 length is 13 residues. Looked up from germline, CDR1 is SGHRS and CDR2 is YFSETQ. CDR3 nucleotide sequence: TGCGCCAGCAGCTTGGGACACCACGATGAGCAGTTCTTC. Its protein is CASSLGHHDEQFF.

This rearrangement joins TRBV3-1 (or the pseudogene TRBV3-2) to TRBJ2-1, with D perhaps matching TRBD2 (6 bases). This CDR3 comprises 17 residues. From germline, CDR1 is LGHDT and CDR2 YNNKEL (reference sequence). V dropped 3 bases and J dropped 7 bases, with 22 bases sitting between them. This CDR3 reads CASSQGSGYQVRNEQFF. CDR3 nucleotides: TGTGCCAGCAGCCAGGGGAGCGGGTATCAAGTTAGAAATGAGCAGTTCTTC.

A single count supports this clone. The chain carries TRBV18 and TRBJ1-5; tentative D call: TRBD1 (6 bases). Trimming took off 6 bases at V and 3 bases at J, with 15 bases between the two ends. The length of the CDR3 is 15 residues. Germline V CDR1 and CDR2: KGHSH, LQKENI. CDR3 region: CASSTSAGVNQPQHF. CDR3 in DNA: TGTGCCAGCTCGACTTCAGCAGGGGTCAATCAGCCCCAGCATTTT.

Here the CDR3 reads CASSGEDRTTNYGYTF. In DNA, the CDR3 is TGCGCCAGCAGTGGTGAAGACAGGACCACTAACTATGGCTACACCTTC. The V gene is TRBV10-2, the J gene TRBJ1-2, with D possibly matching TRBD1 (6 bases). The ends were cut back, 4 bases at V and 0 bases at J, with 15 bases in the middle. CDR3 length: 16 residues. Germline-derived CDR1 and CDR2 are WSHSY and SAAADI.

This chain connects TRBV6-2 or TRBV6-3 to TRBJ1-2, with TRBD1 as a possible D gene (6 bases). V gave up 6 bases and J gave up 5 bases, with 10 bases separating them. CDR1 and CDR2 (germline): MNHEY, SVGEGT. CDR3 length: 12 residues. The CDR3 DNA is TGTGCCAGCAGCTCCACAGGGTATGGCTACACCTTC. Translation: CASSSTGYGYTF.